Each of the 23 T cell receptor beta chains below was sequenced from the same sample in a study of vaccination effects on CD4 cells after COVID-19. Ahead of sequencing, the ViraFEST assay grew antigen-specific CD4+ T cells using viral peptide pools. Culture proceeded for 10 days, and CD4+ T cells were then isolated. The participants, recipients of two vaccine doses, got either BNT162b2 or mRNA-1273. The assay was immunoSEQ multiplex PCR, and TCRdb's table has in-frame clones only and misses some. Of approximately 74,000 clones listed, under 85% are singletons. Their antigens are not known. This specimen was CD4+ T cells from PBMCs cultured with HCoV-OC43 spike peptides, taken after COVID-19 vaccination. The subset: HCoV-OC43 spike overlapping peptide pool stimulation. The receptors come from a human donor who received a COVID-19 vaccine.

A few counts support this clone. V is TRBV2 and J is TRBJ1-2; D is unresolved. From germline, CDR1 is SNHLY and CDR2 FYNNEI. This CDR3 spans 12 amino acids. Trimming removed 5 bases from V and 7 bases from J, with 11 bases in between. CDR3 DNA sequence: TGTGCCAGCAGTCAGGAGAAACCTGGCTACACCTTC. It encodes CASSQEKPGYTF.

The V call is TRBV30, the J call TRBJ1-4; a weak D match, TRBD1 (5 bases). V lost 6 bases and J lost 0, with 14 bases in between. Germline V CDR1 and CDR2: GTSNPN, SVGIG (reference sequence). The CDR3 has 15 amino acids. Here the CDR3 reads CACQPTGATNEKLFF. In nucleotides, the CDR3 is TGTGCCTGCCAACCGACGGGGGCAACTAATGAAAAACTGTTTTTT.

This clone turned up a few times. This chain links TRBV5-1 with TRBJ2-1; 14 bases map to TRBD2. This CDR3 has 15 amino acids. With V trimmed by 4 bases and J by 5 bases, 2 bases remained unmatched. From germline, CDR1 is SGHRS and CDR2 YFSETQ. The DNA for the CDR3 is TGCGCCAGCAGCGGGGGACTAGCGGGAGACAATGAGCAGTTCTTC. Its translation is CASSGGLAGDNEQFF.

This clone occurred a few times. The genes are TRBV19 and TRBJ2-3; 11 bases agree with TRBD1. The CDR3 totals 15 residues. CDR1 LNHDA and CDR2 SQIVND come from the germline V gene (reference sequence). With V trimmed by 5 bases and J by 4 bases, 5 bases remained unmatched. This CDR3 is CASSQPGQGADTQYF. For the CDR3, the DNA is TGTGCCAGTAGTCAACCGGGACAGGGGGCAGATACGCAGTATTTT.

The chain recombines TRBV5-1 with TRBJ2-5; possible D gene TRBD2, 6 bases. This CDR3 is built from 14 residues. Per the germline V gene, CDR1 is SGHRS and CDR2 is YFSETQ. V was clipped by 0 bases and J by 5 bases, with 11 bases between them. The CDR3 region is CASSLGGTEETQYF. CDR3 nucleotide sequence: TGCGCCAGCAGCTTGGGCGGGACGGAGGAGACCCAGTACTTC.

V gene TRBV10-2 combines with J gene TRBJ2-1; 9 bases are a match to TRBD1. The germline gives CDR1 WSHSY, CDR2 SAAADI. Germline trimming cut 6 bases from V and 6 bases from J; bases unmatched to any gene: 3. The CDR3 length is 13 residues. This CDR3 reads CASRDRGFNEQFF. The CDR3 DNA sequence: TGCGCCAGCAGGGACAGGGGTTTCAATGAGCAGTTCTTC.

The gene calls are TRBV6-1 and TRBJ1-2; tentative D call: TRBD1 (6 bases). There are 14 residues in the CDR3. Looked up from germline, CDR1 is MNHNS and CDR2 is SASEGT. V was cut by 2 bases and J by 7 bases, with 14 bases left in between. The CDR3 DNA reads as TGTGCCAGCAGTGAAACGTGGGGGCTCAGTGGCTACACCTTC. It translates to CASSETWGLSGYTF.

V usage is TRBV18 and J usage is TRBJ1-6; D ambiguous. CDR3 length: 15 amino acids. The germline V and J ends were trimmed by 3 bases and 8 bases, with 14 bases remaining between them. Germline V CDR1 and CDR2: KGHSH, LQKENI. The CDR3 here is CASSPREPQYSPLHF. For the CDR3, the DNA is TGTGCCAGCTCACCTCGAGAACCTCAGTATTCACCCCTCCACTTT.

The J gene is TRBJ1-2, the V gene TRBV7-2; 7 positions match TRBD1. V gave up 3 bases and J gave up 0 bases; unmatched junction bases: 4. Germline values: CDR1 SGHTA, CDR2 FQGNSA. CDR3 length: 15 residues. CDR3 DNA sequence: TGTGCCAGCAGCTTTGACAGGGAAGCTAACTATGGCTACACCTTC. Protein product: CASSFDREANYGYTF.

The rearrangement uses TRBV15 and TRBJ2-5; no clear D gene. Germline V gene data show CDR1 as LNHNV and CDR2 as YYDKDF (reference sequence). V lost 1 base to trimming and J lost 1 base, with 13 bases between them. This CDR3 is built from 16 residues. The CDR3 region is CATSRGLGNSQETQYF. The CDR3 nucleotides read TGTGCCACCAGCAGAGGGCTTGGAAACAGCCAAGAGACCCAGTACTTC.

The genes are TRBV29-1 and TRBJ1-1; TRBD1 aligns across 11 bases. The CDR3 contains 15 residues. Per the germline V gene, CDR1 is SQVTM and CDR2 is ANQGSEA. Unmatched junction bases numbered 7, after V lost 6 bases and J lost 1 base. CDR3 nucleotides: TGCAGCGTGGTAGGGACAGGGGGGTCGAACACTGAAGCTTTCTTT. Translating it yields CSVVGTGGSNTEAFF.

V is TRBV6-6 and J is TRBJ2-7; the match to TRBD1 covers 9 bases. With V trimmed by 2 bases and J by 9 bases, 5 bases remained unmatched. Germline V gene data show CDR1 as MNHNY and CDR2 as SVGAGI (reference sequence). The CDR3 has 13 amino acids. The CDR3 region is CASSYGTGSRQYV. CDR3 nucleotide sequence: TGTGCCAGCAGTTACGGGACAGGGTCCAGGCAGTACGTC.

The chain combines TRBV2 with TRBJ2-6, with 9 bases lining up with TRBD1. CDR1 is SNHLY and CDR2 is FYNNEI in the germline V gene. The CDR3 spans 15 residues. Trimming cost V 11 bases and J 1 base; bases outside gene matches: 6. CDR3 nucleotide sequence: TGTGCCGGCGGGACAGGGACATCTGGGGCCAACGTCCTGACTTTC. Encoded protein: CAGGTGTSGANVLTF.

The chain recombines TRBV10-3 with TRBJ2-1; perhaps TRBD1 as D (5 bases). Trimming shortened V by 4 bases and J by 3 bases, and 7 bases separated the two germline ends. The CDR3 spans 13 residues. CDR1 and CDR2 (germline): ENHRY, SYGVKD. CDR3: CAISVQGYNEQFF. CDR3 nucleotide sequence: TGTGCCATCAGTGTTCAGGGCTACAATGAGCAGTTCTTC.

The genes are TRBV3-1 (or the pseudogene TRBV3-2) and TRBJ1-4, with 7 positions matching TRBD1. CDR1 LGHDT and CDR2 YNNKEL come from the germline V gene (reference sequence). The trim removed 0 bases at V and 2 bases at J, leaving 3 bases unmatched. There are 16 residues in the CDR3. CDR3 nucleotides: TGTGCCAGCAGCCAAGATGGAGGGGGCACTAATGAAAAACTGTTTTTT. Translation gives CASSQDGGGTNEKLFF.

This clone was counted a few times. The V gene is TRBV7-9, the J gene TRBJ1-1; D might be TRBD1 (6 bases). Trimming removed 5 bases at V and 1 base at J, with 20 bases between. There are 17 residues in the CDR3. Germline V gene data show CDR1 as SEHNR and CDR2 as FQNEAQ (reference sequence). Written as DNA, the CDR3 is TGTGCCAGCAGCCCACGCGTGGGGGCAGCTCCGAACACTGAAGCTTTCTTT. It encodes CASSPRVGAAPNTEAFF.

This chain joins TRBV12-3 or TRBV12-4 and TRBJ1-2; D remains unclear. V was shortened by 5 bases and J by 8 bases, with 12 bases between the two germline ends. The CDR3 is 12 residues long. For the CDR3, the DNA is TGTGCCAGCAGTGAGGGTGTACGCGGCTACACCTTC. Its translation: CASSEGVRGYTF.

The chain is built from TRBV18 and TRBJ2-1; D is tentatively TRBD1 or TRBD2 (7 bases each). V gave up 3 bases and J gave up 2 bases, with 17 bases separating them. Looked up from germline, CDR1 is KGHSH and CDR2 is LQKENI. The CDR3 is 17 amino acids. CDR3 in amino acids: CASSPAQGGEPYNEQFF. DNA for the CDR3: TGTGCCAGCTCACCTGCCCAGGGGGGGGAACCCTACAATGAGCAGTTCTTC.

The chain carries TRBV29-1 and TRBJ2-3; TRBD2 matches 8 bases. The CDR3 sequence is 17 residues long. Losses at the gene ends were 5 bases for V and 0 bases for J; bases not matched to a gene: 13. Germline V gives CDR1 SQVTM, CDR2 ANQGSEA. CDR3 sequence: CSVPFIRGGRSTDTQYF. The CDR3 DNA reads TGCAGCGTTCCTTTTATACGGGGGGGCCGTAGCACAGATACGCAGTATTTT.

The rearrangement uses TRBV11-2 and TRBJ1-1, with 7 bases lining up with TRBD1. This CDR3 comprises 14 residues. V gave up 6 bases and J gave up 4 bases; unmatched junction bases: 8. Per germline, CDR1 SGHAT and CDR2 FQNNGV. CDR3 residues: CASRLDRARTEAFF. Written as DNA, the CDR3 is TGTGCCAGCAGACTCGACAGGGCTCGCACTGAAGCTTTCTTT.

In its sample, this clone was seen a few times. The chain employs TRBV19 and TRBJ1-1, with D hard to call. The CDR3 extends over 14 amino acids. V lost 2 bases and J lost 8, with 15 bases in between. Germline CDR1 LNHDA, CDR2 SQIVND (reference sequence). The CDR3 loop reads CASSISVRDPEAFF. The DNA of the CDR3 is TGTGCCAGTAGTATATCCGTCCGGGATCCCGAAGCTTTCTTT. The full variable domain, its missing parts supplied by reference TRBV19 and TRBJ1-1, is DGGITQSPKYLFRKEGQNVTLSCEQNLNHDAMYWYRQDPGQGLRLIYYSQIVNDFQKGDIAEGYSVSREKKESFPLTVTSAQKNPTAFYLCASSISVRDPEAFFGQGTRLTVV.

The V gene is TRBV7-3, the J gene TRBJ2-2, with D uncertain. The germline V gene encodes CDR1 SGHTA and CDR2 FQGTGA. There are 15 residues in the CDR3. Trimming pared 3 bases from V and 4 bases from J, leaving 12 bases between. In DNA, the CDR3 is TGTGCCAGCAGCTTGGCCCCGAAAAGCACCGGGGAGCTGTTTTTT. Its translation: CASSLAPKSTGELFF.

In DNA form, the CDR3 reads TGTGCCAGCAGTCCTCCCCTGGGGACAGGGGACTACTATGGCTACACCTTC. Protein: CASSPPLGTGDYYGYTF. The chain employs TRBV28 and TRBJ1-2; 10 nucleotides align to TRBD1. Germline CDR1 is MDHEN and CDR2 is SYDVKM. The V gene end was trimmed by 5 bases and the J gene end by 3 bases; junction bases not matched to a gene: 12. This CDR3 contains 17 residues.